Listed here is a single T cell receptor (beta chain). This specimen comes from a study of T cell changes during pregnancy in multiple sclerosis. Sequenced by immunoSEQ multiplex PCR; TCRdb stores in-frame clones only, minus some. The sample consists of around 69,000 clones, around 92% of them appearing once. Trimming took off 4 bases at V and 0 bases at J, with 8 bases between the two ends. The CDR3 is 14 amino acids. Germline values: CDR1 SGDLS, CDR2 YYNGEE. This TCR was sampled from a female donor in good health, enrolled as a control in a pregnancy study. The rearrangement joins TRBV9 to TRBJ2-1; D is perhaps TRBD1 (6 bases). The specimen comprised peripheral blood, sampled in the third trimester of pregnancy. The DNA of the CDR3 is TGTGCCAGCAGCACAGGGAACTCCTACAATGAGCAGTTCTTC. Translating it yields CASSTGNSYNEQFF.